The 9 T cell receptor beta chains given below trace back to one sample, sequenced in a study of technical replicates of blood from a few donors. Here immunoSEQ multiplex PCR was the method, and the copy in TCRdb shows in-frame clones only, minus some. The profile shows 40,000 to 55,000 clones, around 96% of them singletons. What was sequenced was T cells isolated from PBMCs. Receptor source: a human donor in good health.

This clone was counted a single time. This chain uses TRBV19 with TRBJ2-7; 10 bases match TRBD1. CDR3 length: 14 amino acids. CDR1 is LNHDA and CDR2 is SQIVND in the germline V gene (reference sequence). Losses at the gene ends were 6 bases for V and 1 base for J; bases not matched to a gene: 3. In DNA, the CDR3 is TGTGCCAGTAGACGGACAGGGGGATCCTACGAGCAGTACTTC. This translates into CASRRTGGSYEQYF.

This clone was picked up one time. Here the CDR3 DNA reads TGTGCCAGCAGTGAATTGGGGGCGAGCTCCTACGAGCAGTACTTC. Translation: CASSELGASSYEQYF. The J gene is TRBJ2-7, the V gene TRBV25-1; tentative D call: TRBD1 (6 bases). Germline CDR1 is MGHDK and CDR2 is SYGVNS. Trimming stripped 1 base from V and 0 bases from J, with 10 bases between. This CDR3 comprises 15 residues.

This sequence joins TRBV6-5 and TRBJ2-7; D is perhaps TRBD2 (6 bases). Germline V gene sequence: CDR1 MNHEY, CDR2 SVGAGI. The V end was cut by 4 bases, the J end by 7 bases, with 14 bases between. The CDR3 consists of 13 residues. The CDR3 DNA sequence: TGTGCCAGCAGTTTATATACAGGAGGGGAGCAGTACTTC. This encodes CASSLYTGGEQYF.

The V call is TRBV5-1, the J call TRBJ1-3; perhaps TRBD1 as D (5 bases). V lost 4 bases and J 0 bases, leaving 17 bases between the germline ends. The CDR3 totals 17 residues. Looked up from germline, CDR1 is SGHRS and CDR2 is YFSETQ. In DNA, the CDR3 is TGCGCCAGCAGCCCCCGGGACTTGCTCTTCTCTGGAAACACCATATATTTT. This translates into CASSPRDLLFSGNTIYF.

The V gene is TRBV10-3, the J gene TRBJ2-7; no firm D call. Germline V lookup: CDR1 ENHRY, CDR2 SYGVKD. Trimming took 4 bases from V and 0 from J, leaving 10 bases between them. The CDR3 is 14 amino acids. In DNA form, the CDR3 reads TGTGCCATCAGTGCCCGACACCTCTCCTACGAGCAGTACTTC. Translated, it gives CAISARHLSYEQYF.

The V gene is TRBV2, the J gene TRBJ2-2; no definite D call. The CDR3 is 15 residues long. V was cut by 5 bases and J by 5 bases, with 15 bases left in between. Germline CDR1 is SNHLY and CDR2 is FYNNEI. DNA of the CDR3: TGTGCCAGCAGTCGGTACAGCCGAACGACCGGGGAGCTGTTTTTT. Translation gives CASSRYSRTTGELFF.

This clone came up once. The chain carries TRBV5-6 and TRBJ1-2; no definite D call. This CDR3 contains 15 residues. Trimming removed 4 bases at V and 4 bases at J, with 17 bases between. Germline V lookup: CDR1 SGHDT, CDR2 YYEEEE. CDR3 coding DNA: TGTGCCAGCAGCCTGGGCAGGAATTTTTTCTATGGCTACACCTTC. Translation gives CASSLGRNFFYGYTF.

The V and J genes are TRBV6-1 and TRBJ1-1; no definite D call. Trimming shortened V by 2 bases and J by 8 bases, and 12 bases separated the two germline ends. CDR1 is MNHNS and CDR2 is SASEGT in the germline V gene. The CDR3 length is 13 residues. The CDR3 loop reads CASSESRTAEAFF. The CDR3 region has the DNA TGTGCCAGCAGTGAATCGCGTACAGCAGAAGCTTTCTTT.

The chain combines TRBV5-8 with TRBJ1-2; maybe TRBD1 (5 bases). Per the germline V gene, CDR1 is SGHTS and CDR2 is YDEGEE. Trimming stripped 4 bases from V and 6 bases from J, with 16 bases between. CDR3 length: 14 amino acids. Here the CDR3 reads CASSTPTVKDGYTF. The CDR3 DNA reads TGTGCCAGCAGCACGCCGACAGTAAAGGATGGCTACACCTTC. Drawing the rest from reference TRBV5-8 and TRBJ1-2, the complete variable domain is EAGVTQSPTHLIKTRGQQATLRCSPISGHTSVYWYQQALGLGLQFLLWYDEGEERNRGNFPPRFSGRQFPNYSSELNVNALELEDSALYLCASSTPTVKDGYTFGSGTRLTVV.